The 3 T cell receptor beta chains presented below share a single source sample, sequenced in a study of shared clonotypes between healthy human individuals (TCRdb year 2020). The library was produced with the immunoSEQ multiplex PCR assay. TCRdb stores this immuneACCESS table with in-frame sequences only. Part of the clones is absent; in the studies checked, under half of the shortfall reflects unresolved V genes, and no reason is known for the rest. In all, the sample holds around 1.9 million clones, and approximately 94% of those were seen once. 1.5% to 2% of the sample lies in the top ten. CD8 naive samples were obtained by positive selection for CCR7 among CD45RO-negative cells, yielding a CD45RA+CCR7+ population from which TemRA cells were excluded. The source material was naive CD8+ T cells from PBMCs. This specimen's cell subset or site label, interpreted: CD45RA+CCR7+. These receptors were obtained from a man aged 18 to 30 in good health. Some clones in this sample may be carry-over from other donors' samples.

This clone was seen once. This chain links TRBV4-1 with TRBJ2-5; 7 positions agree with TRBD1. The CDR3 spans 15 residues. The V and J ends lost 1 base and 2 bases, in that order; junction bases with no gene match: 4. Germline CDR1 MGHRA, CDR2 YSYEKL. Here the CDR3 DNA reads TGCGCCAGCAGCCAAGTGGTCAGGGGGCAAGAGACCCAGTACTTC. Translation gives CASSQVVRGQETQYF.

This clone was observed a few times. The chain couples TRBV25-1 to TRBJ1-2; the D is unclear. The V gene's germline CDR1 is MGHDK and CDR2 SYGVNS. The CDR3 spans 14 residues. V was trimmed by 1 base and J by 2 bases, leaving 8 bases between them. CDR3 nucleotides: TGTGCCAGCAGTGAATGGAGAGACAACTATGGCTACACCTTC. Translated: CASSEWRDNYGYTF.

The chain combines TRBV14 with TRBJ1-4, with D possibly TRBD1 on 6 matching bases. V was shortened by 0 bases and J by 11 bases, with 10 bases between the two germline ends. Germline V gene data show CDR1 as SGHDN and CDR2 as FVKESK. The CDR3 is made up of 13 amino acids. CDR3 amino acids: CASSQDFGGKLFF. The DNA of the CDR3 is TGTGCCAGCAGCCAAGATTTCGGGGGCAAACTGTTTTTT. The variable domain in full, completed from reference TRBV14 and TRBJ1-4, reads EAGVTQFPSHSVIEKGQTVTLRCDPISGHDNLYWYRRVMGKEIKFLLHFVKESKQDESGMPNNRFLAERTGGTYSTLKVQPAELEDSGVYFCASSQDFGGKLFFGSGTQLSVL.